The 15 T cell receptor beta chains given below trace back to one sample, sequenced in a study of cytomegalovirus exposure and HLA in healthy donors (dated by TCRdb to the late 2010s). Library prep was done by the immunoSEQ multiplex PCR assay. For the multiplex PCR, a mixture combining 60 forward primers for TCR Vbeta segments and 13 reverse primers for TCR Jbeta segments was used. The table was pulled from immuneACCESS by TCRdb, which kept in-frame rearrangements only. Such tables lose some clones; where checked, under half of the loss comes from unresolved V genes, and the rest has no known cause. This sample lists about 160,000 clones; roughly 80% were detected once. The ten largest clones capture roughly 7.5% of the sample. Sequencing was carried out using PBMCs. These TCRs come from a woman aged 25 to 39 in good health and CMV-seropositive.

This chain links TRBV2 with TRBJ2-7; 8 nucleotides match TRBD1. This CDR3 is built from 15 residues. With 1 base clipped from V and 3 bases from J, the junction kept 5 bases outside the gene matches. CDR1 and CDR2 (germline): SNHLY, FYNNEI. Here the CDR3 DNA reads TGTGCCAGCAGTGAAGGGGGACAGGTAGGCTACGAGCAGTACTTC. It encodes CASSEGGQVGYEQYF.

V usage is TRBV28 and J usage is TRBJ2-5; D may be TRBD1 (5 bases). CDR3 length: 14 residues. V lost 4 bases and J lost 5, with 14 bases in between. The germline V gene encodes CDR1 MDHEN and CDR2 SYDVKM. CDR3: CASSSPGISETQYF. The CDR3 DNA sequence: TGTGCCAGCAGTTCCCCAGGGATTTCGGAGACCCAGTACTTC.

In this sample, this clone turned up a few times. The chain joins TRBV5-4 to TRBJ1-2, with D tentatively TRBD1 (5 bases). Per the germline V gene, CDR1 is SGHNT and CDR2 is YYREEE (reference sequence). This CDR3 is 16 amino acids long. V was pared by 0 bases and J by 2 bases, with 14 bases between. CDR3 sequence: CASSLEGSWGNYGYTF. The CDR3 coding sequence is TGTGCCAGCAGCTTGGAGGGGTCCTGGGGAAACTATGGCTACACCTTC.

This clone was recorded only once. The CDR3 here is CASSAGLAEETQYF. CDR3 nucleotide sequence: TGTGCCAGCAGCGCCGGACTAGCGGAAGAGACCCAGTACTTC. This chain joins TRBV7-2 and TRBJ2-5; TRBD2 matches at 10 bases. CDR1 and CDR2 (germline): SGHTA, FQGNSA. The CDR3 totals 14 residues. Trimming removed 5 bases from V and 3 bases from J; junction bases left unmatched: 3.

The CDR3 sequence: CASSWGTLNNEKLFF. As DNA, the CDR3 is TGTGCCAGCAGTTGGGGGACATTGAATAATGAAAAACTGTTTTTT. The chain carries TRBV27 and TRBJ1-4; possibly TRBD1 for D (6 bases). Germline V lookup: CDR1 MNHEY, CDR2 SMNVEV (reference sequence). The CDR3 loop spans 15 amino acids. V was clipped by 4 bases and J by 4 bases, with 13 bases between them.

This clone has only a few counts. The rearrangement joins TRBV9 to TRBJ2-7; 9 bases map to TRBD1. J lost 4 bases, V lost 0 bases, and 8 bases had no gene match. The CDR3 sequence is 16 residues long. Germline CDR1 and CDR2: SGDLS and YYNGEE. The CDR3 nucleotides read TGTGCCAGCAGCGTAGAGGCCGGGACAGGGTTGTACGAGCAGTACTTC. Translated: CASSVEAGTGLYEQYF.

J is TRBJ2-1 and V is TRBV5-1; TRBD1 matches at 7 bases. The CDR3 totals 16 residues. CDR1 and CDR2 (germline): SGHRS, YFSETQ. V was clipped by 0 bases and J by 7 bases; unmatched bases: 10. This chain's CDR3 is CASSLDPAGGKNEQFF. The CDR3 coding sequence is TGCGCCAGCAGCTTGGATCCGGCAGGGGGTAAGAATGAGCAGTTCTTC.

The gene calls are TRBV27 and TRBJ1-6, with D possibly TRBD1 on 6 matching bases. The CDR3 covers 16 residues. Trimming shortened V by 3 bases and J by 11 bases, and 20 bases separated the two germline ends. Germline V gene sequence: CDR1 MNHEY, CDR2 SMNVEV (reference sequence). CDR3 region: CASSFRSGGVRAPLHF. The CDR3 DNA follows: TGTGCCAGCAGTTTTCGGAGCGGGGGCGTAAGGGCACCCCTCCACTTT.

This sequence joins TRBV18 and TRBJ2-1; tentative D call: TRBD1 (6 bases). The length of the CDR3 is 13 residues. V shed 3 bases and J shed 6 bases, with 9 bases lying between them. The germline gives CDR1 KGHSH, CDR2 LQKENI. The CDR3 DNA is TGTGCCAGCTCACCGACAGGATTCAATGAGCAGTTCTTC. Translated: CASSPTGFNEQFF.

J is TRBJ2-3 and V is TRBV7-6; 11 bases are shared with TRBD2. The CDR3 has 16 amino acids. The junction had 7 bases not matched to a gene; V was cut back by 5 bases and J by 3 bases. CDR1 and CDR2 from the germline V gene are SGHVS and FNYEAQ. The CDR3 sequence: CASSLSGGGWTDTQYF. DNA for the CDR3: TGTGCCAGCAGCCTTAGCGGGGGGGGCTGGACAGATACGCAGTATTTT. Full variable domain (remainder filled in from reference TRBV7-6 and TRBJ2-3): GAGVSQSPRYKVTKRGQDVALRCDPISGHVSLYWYRQALGQGPEFLTYFNYEAQQDKSGLPNDRFSAERPEGSISTLTIQRTEQRDSAMYRCASSLSGGGWTDTQYFGPGTRLTVL.

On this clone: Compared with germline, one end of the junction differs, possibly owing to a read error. The DNA for the CDR3 is TGCGCCAACAGCACCTCGACAGGGGACGGAAACACCATATATTTT. Translated, it gives CANSTSTGDGNTIYF. V is TRBV5-1 and J is TRBJ1-3; 8 nucleotides match TRBD1. The CDR3 length is 15 residues. Germline V gene data show CDR1 as SGHRS and CDR2 as YFSETQ.

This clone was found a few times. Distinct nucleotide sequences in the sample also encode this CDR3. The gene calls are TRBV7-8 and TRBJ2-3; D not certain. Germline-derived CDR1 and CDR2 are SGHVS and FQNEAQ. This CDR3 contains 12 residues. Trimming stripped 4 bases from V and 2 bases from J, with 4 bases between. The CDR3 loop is CASSSSTDTQYF. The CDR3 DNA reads TGTGCCAGCAGCTCCTCCACAGATACGCAGTATTTT.

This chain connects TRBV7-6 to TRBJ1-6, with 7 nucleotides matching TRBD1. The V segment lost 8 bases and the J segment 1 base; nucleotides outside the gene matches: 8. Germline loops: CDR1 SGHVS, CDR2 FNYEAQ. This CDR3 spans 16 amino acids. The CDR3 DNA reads TGTGCCAGCGGACAAGGGACAGCATCCTATAATTCACCCCTCCACTTT. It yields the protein CASGQGTASYNSPLHF.

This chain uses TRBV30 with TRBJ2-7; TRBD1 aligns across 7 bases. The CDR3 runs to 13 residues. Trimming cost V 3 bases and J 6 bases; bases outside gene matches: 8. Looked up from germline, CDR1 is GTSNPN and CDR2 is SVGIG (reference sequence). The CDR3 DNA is TGTGCCTGGAGCCCAGGGGGTATGGTCGAGCAGTACTTC. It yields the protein CAWSPGGMVEQYF.

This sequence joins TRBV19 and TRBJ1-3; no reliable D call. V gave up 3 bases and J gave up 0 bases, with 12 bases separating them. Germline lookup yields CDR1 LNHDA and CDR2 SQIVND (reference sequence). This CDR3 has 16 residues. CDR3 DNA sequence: TGTGCCAGTAGTATGGGTCCGCACTACTCTGGAAACACCATATATTTT. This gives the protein CASSMGPHYSGNTIYF.